A selection of T cell receptor beta chains follows, all from one sample in a study of shared clonotypes between healthy human individuals. The method was immunoSEQ multiplex PCR; TCRdb's version includes in-frame clones alone and lacks a portion of them. The table shows approximately 2.5 million clones, with around nine tenths occurring only once. The sample comprised naive CD4+ T cells sorted from blood. The receptors stem from a man aged 18-30 years in good health. Both conserved end residues are part of each CDR3. D genes are given only for firm matches. The listing skips clone size in some rows; elsewhere it reads once, few, many or a size class.

v_gene	d_gene	abundance	j_gene	CDR3nt	CDR3aa
TRBV11-2	.	.	TRBJ2-5	TGTGCCAGCAGCCGCCTTCAGGGTTCGGATGGGGAGACCCAGTACTTC	CASSRLQGSDGETQYF
TRBV7-8	.	.	TRBJ2-5	TGTGCCAGCAGCTTACGAGACCAGTACTTC	CASSLRDQYF
TRBV18	.	once	TRBJ2-5	TGTGCCAGCTCACGGGAGTTTCAAGAGACCCAGTACTTC	CASSREFQETQYF
TRBV30	TRBD1	.	TRBJ2-3	TGTGCCTTCTCGGGACAGTACACAGATACGCAGTATTTT	CAFSGQYTDTQYF
TRBV19	.	.	TRBJ2-5	TGTGCCAGTAGTATTTTAGGGTCAGAGACCCAGTACTTC	CASSILGSETQYF
TRBV28	.	once	TRBJ1-6	TGTGCCAGCAGTTTCGGACAGTATAATTCACCCCTCCACTTT	CASSFGQYNSPLHF
TRBV6-1	.	.	TRBJ2-5	TGTGCCAGCAGCGAGGGCTTCCCAGAGGGGACCCAGTACTTC	CASSEGFPEGTQYF
TRBV27	TRBD1	.	TRBJ1-2	TGTGCCAGCAGTTCTAGCTTTGGGACAGGGTCTAACTATGGCTACACCTTC	CASSSSFGTGSNYGYTF
TRBV5-4	TRBD1	.	TRBJ2-3	TGTGCCAGCAGCTTGAAGGGGGCCCCAGATACGCAGTATTTT	CASSLKGAPDTQYF
TRBV5-4	TRBD2	.	TRBJ2-7	TGTGCCAGCAGCCCCGGGACTAGCGTCCCCTACGAGCAGTACTTC	CASSPGTSVPYEQYF
TRBV12-2	.	.	TRBJ1-3	TGTGCAAGTCGCCACACCACCTGGAGGGCATCCTATGGAAACACCATATATTTT	CASRHTTWRASYGNTIYF
TRBV6-1	.	.	TRBJ1-2	TGTGCCAGCAGTGATTTCGGGGTCTACTATGGCTACACCTTC	CASSDFGVYYGYTF
TRBV27	.	.	TRBJ2-1	TGTGCCAGCAGTCAAAGATGGGGTAGCGGCATCTACAATGAGCAGTTCTTC	CASSQRWGSGIYNEQFF
TRBV2	.	.	TRBJ1-5	TGTGCCAGCAGTAACGAAGGGGGGAGCAATCAGCCCCAGCATTTT	CASSNEGGSNQPQHF
TRBV29-1	.	.	TRBJ2-7	TGCAGCGTCGCCGGCTCCTACGAGCAGTACTTC	CSVAGSYEQYF
TRBV5-1	.	few	TRBJ2-7	TGCGCCAGCAGCCCGAGGGGGGGCGCTTCCTACGAGCAGTACTTC	CASSPRGGASYEQYF
TRBV6-1	.	.	TRBJ1-5	TGTGCCAGCAGTGAAGGCCTGATGGTTAATCAGCCCCAGCATTTT	CASSEGLMVNQPQHF
TRBV6-5	.	.	TRBJ1-1	TGTGCCAGCAGTTACGTTGGGACGAACACTGAAGCTTTCTTT	CASSYVGTNTEAFF
TRBV28	.	.	TRBJ2-7	TGTGCCAGCAGTTTCGCCCCTCTACAAGGGAACGAGCAGTACTTC	CASSFAPLQGNEQYF
TRBV10-2	TRBD2	few	TRBJ2-5	TGCGCCAGCGGCGGACTAGCGCAAGAGACCCAGTACTTC	CASGGLAQETQYF
TRBV4-1	.	.	TRBJ2-1	TGCGCCAGCAGCCAAGATGGCAGGGGCGTCTACAATGAGCAGTTCTTC	CASSQDGRGVYNEQFF
TRBV29-1	TRBD1	.	TRBJ1-3	TGCAGCGTTTCGACAGGGACGATCTCGGGAAACACCATATATTTT	CSVSTGTISGNTIYF
TRBV28	.	.	TRBJ1-6	TGTGCCAGCAGCCCGTCGGGGGTTAATAATTCACCCCTCCACTTT	CASSPSGVNNSPLHF
TRBV28	.	.	TRBJ2-3	TGTGCCAGCAGTTTAACCGGGCAGAACCCGTATTTT	CASSLTGQNPYF
TRBV7-9	.	.	TRBJ1-2	TGTGCCAGCAGTCCCCGGGGTGTCTCGGCACGTAGCTATGGCTACACCTTC	CASSPRGVSARSYGYTF
TRBV7-9	.	once	TRBJ2-6	TGTGCCAGCAGCTTAATAGCCGGGGTAGGGGCCAACGTCCTGACTTTC	CASSLIAGVGANVLTF
TRBV21-1	.	.	TRBJ2-3	TGTGCCAGCACCCCCCTAGGGACTTCGAGCACAGATACGCAGTATTTT	CASTPLGTSSTDTQYF
TRBV5-1	TRBD2	.	TRBJ2-5	TGCGCCAGCAGCCCATTACTAGCGGGAGGGCCCGGTGAGACCCAGTACTTC	CASSPLLAGGPGETQYF
TRBV14	TRBD2	.	TRBJ2-1	TGTGCCAGCAGCCAAGAAAAGGGACTAGCATACGATGAGCAGTTCTTC	CASSQEKGLAYDEQFF
TRBV9	.	.	TRBJ2-5	TGTGCCAGCAGCGGAGGGCACCAAGAGACCCAGTACTTC	CASSGGHQETQYF
TRBV30	.	.	TRBJ2-5	TGTGCCTGGAGCGCAATGGGCGAGACCCAGTACTTC	CAWSAMGETQYF
TRBV4-2	.	.	TRBJ2-5	TGTGCCAGCAGCCAAGATGCAGGGACAGAGACCCAGTACTTC	CASSQDAGTETQYF